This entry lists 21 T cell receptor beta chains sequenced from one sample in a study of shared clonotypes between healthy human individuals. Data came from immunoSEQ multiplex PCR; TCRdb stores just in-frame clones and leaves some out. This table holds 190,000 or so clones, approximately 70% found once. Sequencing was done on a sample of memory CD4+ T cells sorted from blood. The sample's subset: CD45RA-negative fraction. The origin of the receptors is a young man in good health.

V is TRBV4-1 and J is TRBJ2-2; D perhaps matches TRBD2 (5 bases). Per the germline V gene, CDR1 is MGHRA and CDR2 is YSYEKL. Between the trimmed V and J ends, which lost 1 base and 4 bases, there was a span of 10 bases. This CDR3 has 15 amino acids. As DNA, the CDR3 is TGCGCCAGCAGCCAAGGTTGGACTGGCACCGGGGAGCTGTTTTTT. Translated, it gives CASSQGWTGTGELFF.

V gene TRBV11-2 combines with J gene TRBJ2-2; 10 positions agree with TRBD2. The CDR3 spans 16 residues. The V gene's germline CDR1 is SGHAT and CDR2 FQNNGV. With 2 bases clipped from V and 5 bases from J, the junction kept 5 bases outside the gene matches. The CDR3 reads CASSLLAGEVTGELFF. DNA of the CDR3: TGTGCCAGCAGCTTACTAGCGGGAGAGGTAACCGGGGAGCTGTTTTTT.

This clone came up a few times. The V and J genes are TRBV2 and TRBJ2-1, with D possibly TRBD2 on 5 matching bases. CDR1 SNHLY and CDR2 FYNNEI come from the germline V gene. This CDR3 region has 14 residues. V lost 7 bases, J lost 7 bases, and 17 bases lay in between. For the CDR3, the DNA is TGTGCCAGCAAATCCTCTAGAGCGGTGAATGAGCAGTTCTTC. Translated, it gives CASKSSRAVNEQFF.

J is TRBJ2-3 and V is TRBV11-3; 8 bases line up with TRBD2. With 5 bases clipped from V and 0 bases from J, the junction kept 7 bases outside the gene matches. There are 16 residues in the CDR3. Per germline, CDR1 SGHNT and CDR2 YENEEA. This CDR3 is CASSPGTSTSTDTQYF. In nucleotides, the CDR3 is TGTGCCAGCAGCCCTGGGACTAGTACGAGCACAGATACGCAGTATTTT.

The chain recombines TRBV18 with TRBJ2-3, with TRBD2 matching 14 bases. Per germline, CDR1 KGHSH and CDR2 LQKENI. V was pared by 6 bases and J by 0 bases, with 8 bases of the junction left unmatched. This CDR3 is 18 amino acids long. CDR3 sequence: CASSPTSGRALSTDTQYF. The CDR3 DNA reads TGTGCCAGCTCGCCGACTAGCGGGAGGGCGTTGAGCACAGATACGCAGTATTTT.

The CDR3 region is CASSRGGKNTEAFF. The CDR3 region has the DNA TGTGCCAGTAGCCGGGGGGGGAAGAACACTGAAGCTTTCTTT. The chain combines TRBV19 with TRBJ1-1, with D perhaps matching TRBD1 (5 bases). The CDR3 extends over 14 amino acids. CDR1 and CDR2 (germline): LNHDA, SQIVND (reference sequence). V lost 6 bases, J lost 1 base, and 12 bases lay in between.

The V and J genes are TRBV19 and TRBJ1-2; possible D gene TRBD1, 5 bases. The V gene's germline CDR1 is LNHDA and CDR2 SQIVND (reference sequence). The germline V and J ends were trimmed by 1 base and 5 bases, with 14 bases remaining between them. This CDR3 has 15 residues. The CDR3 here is CASSIATGTDYGYTF. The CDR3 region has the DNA TGTGCCAGTAGTATAGCGACCGGGACCGATTATGGCTACACCTTC.

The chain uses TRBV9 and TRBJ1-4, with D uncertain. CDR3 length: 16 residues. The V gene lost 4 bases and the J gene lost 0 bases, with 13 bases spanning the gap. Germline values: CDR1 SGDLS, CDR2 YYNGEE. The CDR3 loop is CASSPRRVATNEKLFF. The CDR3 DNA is TGTGCCAGCAGCCCTCGGCGGGTTGCAACTAATGAAAAACTGTTTTTT. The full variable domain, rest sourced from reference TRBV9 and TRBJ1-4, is DSGVTQTPKHLITATGQRVTLRCSPRSGDLSVYWYQQSLDQGLQFLIQYYNGEERAKGNILERFSAQQFPDLHSELNLSSLELGDSALYFCASSPRRVATNEKLFFGSGTQLSVL.

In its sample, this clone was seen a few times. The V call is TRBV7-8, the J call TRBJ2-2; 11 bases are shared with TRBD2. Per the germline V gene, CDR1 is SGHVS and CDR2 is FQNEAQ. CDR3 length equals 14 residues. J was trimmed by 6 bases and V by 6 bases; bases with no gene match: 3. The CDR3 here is CASRLAGVSGELFF. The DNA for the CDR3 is TGTGCCAGCAGACTAGCGGGAGTTTCCGGGGAGCTGTTTTTT.

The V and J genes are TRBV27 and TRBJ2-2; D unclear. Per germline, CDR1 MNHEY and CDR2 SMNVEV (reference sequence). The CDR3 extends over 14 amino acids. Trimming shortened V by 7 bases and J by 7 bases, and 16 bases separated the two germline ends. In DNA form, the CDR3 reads TGTGCCAGCACTCAGAGGCAAAGAGGCGGGGAGCTGTTTTTT. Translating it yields CASTQRQRGGELFF.

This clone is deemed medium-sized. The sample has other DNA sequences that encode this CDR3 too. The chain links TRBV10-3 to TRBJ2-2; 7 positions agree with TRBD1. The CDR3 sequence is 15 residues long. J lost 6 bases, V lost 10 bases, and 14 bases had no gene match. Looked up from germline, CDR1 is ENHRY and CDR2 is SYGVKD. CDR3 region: CATLTGVGGPGELFF. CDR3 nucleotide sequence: TGTGCCACCCTTACAGGGGTCGGAGGTCCCGGGGAGCTGTTTTTT.

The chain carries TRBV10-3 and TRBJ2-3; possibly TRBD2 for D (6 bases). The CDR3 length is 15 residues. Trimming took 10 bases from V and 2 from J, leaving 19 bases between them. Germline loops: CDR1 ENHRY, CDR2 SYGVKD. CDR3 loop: CATLPRDATTDTQYF. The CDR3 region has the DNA TGTGCCACCCTACCGCGGGACGCCACCACAGATACGCAGTATTTT.

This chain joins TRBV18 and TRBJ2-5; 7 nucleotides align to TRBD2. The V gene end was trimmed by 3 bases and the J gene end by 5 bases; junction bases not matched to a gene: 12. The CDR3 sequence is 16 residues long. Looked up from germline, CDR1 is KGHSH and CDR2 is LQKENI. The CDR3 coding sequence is TGTGCCAGCTCACCTAAGACAGCGGGACTACCCGAGACCCAGTACTTC. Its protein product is CASSPKTAGLPETQYF. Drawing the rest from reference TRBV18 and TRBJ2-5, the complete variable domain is NAGVMQNPRHLVRRRGQEARLRCSPMKGHSHVYWYRQLPEEGLKFMVYLQKENIIDESGMPKERFSAEFPKEGPSILRIQQVVRGDSAAYFCASSPKTAGLPETQYFGPGTRLLVL.

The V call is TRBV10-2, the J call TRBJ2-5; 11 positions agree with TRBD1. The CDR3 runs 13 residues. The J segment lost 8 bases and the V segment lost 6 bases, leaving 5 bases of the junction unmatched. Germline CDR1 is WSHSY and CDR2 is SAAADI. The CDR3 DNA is TGCGCCAGCAGCTCCGGGACAGGGGGAACCCAGTACTTC. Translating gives CASSSGTGGTQYF.

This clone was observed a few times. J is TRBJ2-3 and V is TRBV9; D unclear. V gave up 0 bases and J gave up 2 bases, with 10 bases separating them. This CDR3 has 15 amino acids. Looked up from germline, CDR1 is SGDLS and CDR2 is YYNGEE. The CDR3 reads CASSVGGGPTDTQYF. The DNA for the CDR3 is TGTGCCAGCAGCGTAGGTGGTGGACCCACAGATACGCAGTATTTT.

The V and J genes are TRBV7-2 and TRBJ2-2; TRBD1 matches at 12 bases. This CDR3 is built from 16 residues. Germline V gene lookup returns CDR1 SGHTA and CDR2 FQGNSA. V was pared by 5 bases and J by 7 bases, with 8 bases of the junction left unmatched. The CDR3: CASSRGQGAPGGELFF. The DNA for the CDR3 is TGTGCCAGCAGCCGGGGACAGGGGGCGCCGGGCGGGGAGCTGTTTTTT.

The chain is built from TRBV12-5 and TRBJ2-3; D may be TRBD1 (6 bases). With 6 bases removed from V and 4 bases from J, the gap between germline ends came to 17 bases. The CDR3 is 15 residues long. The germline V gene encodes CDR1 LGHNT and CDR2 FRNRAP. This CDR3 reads CASGPGHAVSDTQYF. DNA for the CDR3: TGTGCTAGTGGCCCGGGACATGCGGTTTCAGATACGCAGTATTTT.

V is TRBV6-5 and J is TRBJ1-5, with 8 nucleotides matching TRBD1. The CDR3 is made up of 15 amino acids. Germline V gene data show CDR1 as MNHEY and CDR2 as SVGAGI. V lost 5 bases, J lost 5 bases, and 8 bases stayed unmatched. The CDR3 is CASSRDRGMDQPQHF. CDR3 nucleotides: TGTGCCAGCAGTCGAGACAGGGGAATGGATCAGCCCCAGCATTTT.

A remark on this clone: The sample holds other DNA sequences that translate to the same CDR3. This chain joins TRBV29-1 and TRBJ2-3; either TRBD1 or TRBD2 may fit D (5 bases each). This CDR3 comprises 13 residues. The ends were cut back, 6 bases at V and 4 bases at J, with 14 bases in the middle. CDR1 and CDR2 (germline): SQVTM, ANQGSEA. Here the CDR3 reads CSVGLRGADTQYF. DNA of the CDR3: TGCAGCGTCGGACTTAGGGGAGCAGATACGCAGTATTTT.

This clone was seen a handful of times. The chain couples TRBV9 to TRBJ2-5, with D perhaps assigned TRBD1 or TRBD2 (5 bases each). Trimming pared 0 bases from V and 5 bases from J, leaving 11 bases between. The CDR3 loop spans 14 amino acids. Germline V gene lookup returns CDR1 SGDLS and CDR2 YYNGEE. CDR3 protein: CASSVVGAGETQYF. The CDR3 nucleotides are TGTGCCAGCAGCGTAGTCGGGGCCGGCGAGACCCAGTACTTC.

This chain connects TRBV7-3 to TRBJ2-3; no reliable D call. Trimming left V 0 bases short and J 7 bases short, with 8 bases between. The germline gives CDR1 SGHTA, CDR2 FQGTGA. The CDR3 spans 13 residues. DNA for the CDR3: TGTGCCAGCAGCTTAACAGATCTTAATACGCAGTATTTT. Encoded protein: CASSLTDLNTQYF.